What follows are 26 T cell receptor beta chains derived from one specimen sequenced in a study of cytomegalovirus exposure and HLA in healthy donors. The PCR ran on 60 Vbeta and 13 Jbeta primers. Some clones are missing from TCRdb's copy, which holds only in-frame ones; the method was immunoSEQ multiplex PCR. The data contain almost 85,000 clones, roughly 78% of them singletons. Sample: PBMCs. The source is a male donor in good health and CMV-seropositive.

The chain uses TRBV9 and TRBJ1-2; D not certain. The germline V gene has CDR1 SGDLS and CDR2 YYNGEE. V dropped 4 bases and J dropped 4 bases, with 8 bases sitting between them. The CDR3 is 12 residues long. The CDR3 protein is CASSTRAYGYTF. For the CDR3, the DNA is TGTGCCAGCAGCACCCGCGCCTATGGCTACACCTTC.

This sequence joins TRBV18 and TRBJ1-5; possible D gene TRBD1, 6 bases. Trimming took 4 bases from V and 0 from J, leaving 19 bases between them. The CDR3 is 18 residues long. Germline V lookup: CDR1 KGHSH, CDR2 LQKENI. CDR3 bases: TGTGCCAGCTCACTAAATTCGGACAGTTGGGGTAGCAATCAGCCCCAGCATTTT. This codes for CASSLNSDSWGSNQPQHF.

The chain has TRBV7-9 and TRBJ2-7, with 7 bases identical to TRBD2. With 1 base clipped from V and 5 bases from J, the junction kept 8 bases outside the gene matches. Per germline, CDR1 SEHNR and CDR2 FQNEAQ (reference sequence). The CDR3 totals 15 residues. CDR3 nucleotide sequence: TGTGCCAGCAGCTTAGGAGGGCGGGAGAAAAACGAGCAGTACTTC. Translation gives CASSLGGREKNEQYF. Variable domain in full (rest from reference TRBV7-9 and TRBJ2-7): DTGVSQNPRHKITKRGQNVTFRCDPISEHNRLYWYRQTLGQGPEFLTYFQNEAQLEKSRLLSDRFSAERPKGSFSTLEIQRTEQGDSAMYLCASSLGGREKNEQYFGPGTRLTVT.

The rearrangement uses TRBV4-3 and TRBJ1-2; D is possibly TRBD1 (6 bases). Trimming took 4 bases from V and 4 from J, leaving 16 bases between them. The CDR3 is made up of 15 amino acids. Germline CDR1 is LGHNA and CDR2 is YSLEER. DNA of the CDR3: TGCGCCAGCAGCCCAGTTGGAGACAGGCTCTATGGCTACACCTTC. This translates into CASSPVGDRLYGYTF.

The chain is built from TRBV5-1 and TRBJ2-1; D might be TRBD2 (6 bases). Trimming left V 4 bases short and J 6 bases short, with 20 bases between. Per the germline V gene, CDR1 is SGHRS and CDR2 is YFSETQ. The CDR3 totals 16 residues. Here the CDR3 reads CASSQIPGEVVNEQFF. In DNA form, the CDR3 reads TGCGCCAGCAGCCAAATACCGGGAGAAGTGGTCAATGAGCAGTTCTTC.

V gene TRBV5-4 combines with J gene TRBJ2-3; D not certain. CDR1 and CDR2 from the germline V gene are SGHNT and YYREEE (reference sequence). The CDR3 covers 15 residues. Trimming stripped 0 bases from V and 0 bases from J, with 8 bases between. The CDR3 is CASSLGLSSTDTQYF. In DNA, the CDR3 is TGTGCCAGCAGCTTGGGTCTCAGTAGCACAGATACGCAGTATTTT.

In DNA, the CDR3 is TGTGCCAGCAGCTCTGGGGGGTTCTCTGGAAACACCATATATTTT. Translated: CASSSGGFSGNTIYF. V usage is TRBV11-2 and J usage is TRBJ1-3; D is possibly TRBD1 (5 bases). Germline lookup yields CDR1 SGHAT and CDR2 FQNNGV. CDR3 length: 15 residues. V was trimmed by 4 bases and J by 0 bases, leaving 10 bases between them.

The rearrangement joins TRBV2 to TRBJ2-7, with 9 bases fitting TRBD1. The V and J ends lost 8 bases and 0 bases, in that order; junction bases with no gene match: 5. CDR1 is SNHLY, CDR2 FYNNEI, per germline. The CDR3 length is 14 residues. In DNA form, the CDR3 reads TGTGCCAGCGTCCGGGACAGGGCCTCCTACGAGCAGTACTTC. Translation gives CASVRDRASYEQYF.

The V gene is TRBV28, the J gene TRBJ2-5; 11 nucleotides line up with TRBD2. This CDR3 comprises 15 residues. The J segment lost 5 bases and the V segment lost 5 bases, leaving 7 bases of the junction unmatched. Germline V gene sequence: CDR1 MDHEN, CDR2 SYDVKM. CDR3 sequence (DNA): TGTGCCAGCAGTCCCAGACTAGCGGGATTTGAGACCCAGTACTTC. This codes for CASSPRLAGFETQYF.

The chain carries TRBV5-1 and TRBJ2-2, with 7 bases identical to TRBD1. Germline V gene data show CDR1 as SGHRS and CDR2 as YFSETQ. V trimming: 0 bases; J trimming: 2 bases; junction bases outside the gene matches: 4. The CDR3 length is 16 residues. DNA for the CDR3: TGCGCCAGCAGCTTGGAAGGGGGCATCAACACCGGGGAGCTGTTTTTT. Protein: CASSLEGGINTGELFF. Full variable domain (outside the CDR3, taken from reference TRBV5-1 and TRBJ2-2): KAGVTQTPRYLIKTRGQQVTLSCSPISGHRSVSWYQQTPGQGLQFLFEYFSETQRNKGNFPGRFSGRQFSNSRSEMNVSTLELGDSALYLCASSLEGGINTGELFFGEGSRLTVL.

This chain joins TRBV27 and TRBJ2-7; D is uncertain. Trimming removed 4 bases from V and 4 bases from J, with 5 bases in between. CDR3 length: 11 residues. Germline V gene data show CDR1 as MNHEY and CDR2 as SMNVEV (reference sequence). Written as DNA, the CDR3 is TGTGCCAGCAGTTCGCGATACGAGCAGTACTTC. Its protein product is CASSSRYEQYF.

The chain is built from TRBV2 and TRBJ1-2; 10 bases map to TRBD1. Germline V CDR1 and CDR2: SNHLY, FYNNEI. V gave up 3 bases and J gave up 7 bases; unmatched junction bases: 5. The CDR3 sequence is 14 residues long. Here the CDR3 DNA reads TGTGCCAGCAGTGATGACAGGGGGCGGCCTGGCTACACCTTC. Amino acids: CASSDDRGRPGYTF.

CDR3 in DNA: TGTGCCAGTAGTATCGCGAGAAATCAGCCCCAGCATTTT. It codes for CASSIARNQPQHF. The chain is built from TRBV19 and TRBJ1-5; the D is unclear. The V end was cut by 3 bases, the J end by 4 bases, with 7 bases between. The CDR3 spans 13 residues. The germline V gene has CDR1 LNHDA and CDR2 SQIVND (reference sequence).

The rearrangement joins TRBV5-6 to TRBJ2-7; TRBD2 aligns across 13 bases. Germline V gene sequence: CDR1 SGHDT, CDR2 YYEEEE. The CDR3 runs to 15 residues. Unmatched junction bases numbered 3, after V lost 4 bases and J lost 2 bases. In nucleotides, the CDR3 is TGTGCCAGCAGCCTGGGACTAGCGGGACCCTACGAGCAGTACTTC. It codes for CASSLGLAGPYEQYF.

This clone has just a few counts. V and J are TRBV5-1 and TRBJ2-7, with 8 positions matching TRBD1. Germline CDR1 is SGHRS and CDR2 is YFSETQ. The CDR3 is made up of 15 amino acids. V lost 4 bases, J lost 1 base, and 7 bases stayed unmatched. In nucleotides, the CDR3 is TGCGCCAGCAGCCCCCGACAGGGGTTTTCCTACGAGCAGTACTTC. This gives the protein CASSPRQGFSYEQYF.

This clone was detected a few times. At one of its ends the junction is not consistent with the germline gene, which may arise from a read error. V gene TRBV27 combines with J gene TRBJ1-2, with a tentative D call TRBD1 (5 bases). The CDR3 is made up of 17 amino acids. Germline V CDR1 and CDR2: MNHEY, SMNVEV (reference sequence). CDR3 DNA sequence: TGTGACAGCAGCCCCGTTTTGGGGCCCCAACTCTTCCAAGGCTACACCTTC. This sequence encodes CDSSPVLGPQLFQGYTF.

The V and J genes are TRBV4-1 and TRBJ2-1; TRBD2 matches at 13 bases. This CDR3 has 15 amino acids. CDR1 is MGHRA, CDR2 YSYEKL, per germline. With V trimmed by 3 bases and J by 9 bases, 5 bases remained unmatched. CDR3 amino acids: CASSQGLAGLGEQFF. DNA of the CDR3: TGCGCCAGCAGCCAGGGACTAGCGGGATTGGGTGAGCAGTTCTTC.

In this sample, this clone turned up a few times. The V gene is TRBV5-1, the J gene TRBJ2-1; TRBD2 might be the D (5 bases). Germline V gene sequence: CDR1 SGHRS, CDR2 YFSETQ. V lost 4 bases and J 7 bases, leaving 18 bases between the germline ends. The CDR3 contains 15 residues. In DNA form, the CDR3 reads TGCGCCAGCAGCCCGGACCTTAGGAGGTCGAATGAGCAGTTCTTC. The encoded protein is CASSPDLRRSNEQFF.

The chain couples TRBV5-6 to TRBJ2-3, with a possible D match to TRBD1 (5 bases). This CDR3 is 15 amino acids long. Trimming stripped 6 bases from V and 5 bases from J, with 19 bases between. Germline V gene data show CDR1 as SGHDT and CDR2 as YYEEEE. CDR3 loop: CASNPVGRSEDTQYF. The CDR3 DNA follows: TGTGCCAGCAACCCGGTGGGGCGCTCAGAAGATACGCAGTATTTT. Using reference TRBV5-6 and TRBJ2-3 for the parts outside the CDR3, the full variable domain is DAGVTQSPTHLIKTRGQQVTLRCSPKSGHDTVSWYQQALGQGPQFIFQYYEEEERQRGNFPDRFSGHQFPNYSSELNVNALLLGDSALYLCASNPVGRSEDTQYFGPGTRLTVL.

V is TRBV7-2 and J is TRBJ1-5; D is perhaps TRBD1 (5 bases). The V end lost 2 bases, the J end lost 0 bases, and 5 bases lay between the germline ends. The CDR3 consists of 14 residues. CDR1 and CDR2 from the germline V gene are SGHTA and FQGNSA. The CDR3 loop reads CASSLQGSNQPQHF. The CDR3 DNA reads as TGTGCCAGCAGCTTACAGGGTAGCAATCAGCCCCAGCATTTT.

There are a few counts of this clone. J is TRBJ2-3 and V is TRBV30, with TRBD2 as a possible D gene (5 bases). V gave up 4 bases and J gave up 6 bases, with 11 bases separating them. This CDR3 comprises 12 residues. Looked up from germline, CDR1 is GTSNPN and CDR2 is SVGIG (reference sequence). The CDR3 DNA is TGTGCCTGGAATCTGGGAGTGGATACGCAGTATTTT. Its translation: CAWNLGVDTQYF. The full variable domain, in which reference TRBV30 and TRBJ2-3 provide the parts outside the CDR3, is SQTIHQWPATLVQPVGSPLSLECTVEGTSNPNLYWYRQAAGRGLQLLFYSVGIGQISSEVPQNLSASRPQDRQFILSSKKLLLSDSGFYLCAWNLGVDTQYFGPGTRLTVL.

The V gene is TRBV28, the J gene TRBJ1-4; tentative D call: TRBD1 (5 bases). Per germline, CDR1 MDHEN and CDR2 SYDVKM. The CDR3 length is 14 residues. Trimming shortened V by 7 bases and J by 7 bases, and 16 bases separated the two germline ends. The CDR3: CASTFRGLGEKLFF. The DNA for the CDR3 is TGTGCCAGCACATTTCGGGGGTTGGGTGAAAAACTGTTTTTT.

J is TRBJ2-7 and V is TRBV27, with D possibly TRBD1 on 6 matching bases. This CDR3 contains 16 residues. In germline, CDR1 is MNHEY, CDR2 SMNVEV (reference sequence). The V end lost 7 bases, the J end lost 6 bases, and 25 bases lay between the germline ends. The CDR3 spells CASTSGERMGKAEQYF. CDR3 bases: TGTGCCAGCACTTCAGGGGAGCGGATGGGAAAAGCCGAGCAGTACTTC.

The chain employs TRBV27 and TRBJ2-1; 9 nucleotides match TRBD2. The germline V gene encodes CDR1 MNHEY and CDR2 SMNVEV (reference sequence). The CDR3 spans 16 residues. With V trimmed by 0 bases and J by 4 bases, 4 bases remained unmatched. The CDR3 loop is CASSLSSGSLYNEQFF. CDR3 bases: TGTGCCAGCAGTTTATCTAGCGGGAGTTTATACAATGAGCAGTTCTTC.

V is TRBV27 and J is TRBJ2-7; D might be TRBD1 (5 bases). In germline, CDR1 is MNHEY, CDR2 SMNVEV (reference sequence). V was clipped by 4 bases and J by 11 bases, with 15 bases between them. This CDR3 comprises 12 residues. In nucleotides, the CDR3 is TGTGCCAGCAGTTCAACGGCGACAGTGGAGTACTTC. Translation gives CASSSTATVEYF.

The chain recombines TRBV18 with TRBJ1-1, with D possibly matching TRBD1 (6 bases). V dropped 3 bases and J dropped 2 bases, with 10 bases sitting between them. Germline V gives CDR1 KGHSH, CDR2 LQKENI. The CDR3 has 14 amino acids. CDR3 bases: TGTGCCAGCTCACCCGCGGGGGCCAACACTGAAGCTTTCTTT. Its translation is CASSPAGANTEAFF. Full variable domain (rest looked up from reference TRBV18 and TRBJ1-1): NAGVMQNPRHLVRRRGQEARLRCSPMKGHSHVYWYRQLPEEGLKFMVYLQKENIIDESGMPKERFSAEFPKEGPSILRIQQVVRGDSAAYFCASSPAGANTEAFFGQGTRLTVV.